Below, 29 T cell receptor beta chains from the same sample are listed, as sequenced in a study of shared clonotypes between healthy human individuals. The naive CD8 fraction comprised CD45RO-negative cells positively selected for CCR7 and excluded terminally differentiated effector memory CD45RA+ cells. Libraries were prepared by immunoSEQ multiplex PCR; TCRdb keeps only in-frame clonotypes and omits some of them. The sample includes millions of clones, roughly 91% seen only once; the top ten take over 1.5%. Material for sequencing was naive CD8+ T cells from PBMCs. All receptors derive from a man aged 18 to 29 in good health. Some clones in this sample may be carry-over from other donors' samples.

The J gene is TRBJ2-5, the V gene TRBV28; 7 nucleotides agree with TRBD1. From germline, CDR1 is MDHEN and CDR2 SYDVKM. The CDR3 is made up of 15 amino acids. Trimming cost V 8 bases and J 4 bases; bases outside gene matches: 13. CDR3 residues: CASENGQEILETQYF. For the CDR3, the DNA is TGTGCCAGCGAGAACGGACAGGAGATACTAGAGACCCAGTACTTC.

CDR3 in DNA: TGTGCCAGCGGAGAACAGGAGGCCCACCTTAAAGAAGAGACCCAGTACTTC. Its translation is CASGEQEAHLKEETQYF. This chain connects TRBV9 to TRBJ2-5; D possibly uses TRBD1 or TRBD2 (5 bases each). The CDR3 contains 17 residues. V was shortened by 7 bases and J by 3 bases, with 25 bases between the two germline ends. Germline CDR1 and CDR2: SGDLS and YYNGEE.

This clone was seen only a few times. The chain is built from TRBV5-1 and TRBJ1-2; TRBD1 matches at 12 bases. The V gene end was trimmed by 5 bases and the J gene end by 6 bases; junction bases not matched to a gene: 5. This CDR3 comprises 14 residues. Germline CDR1 SGHRS, CDR2 YFSETQ. This CDR3 is CASSRDRGQDGYTF. DNA of the CDR3: TGCGCCAGCAGTAGGGACAGGGGGCAAGATGGCTACACCTTC.

This chain joins TRBV5-1 and TRBJ1-1; the D gene is possibly TRBD1 (6 bases). The CDR3 sequence is 15 residues long. Germline V gives CDR1 SGHRS, CDR2 YFSETQ. V lost 4 bases and J 1 base, leaving 14 bases between the germline ends. For the CDR3, the DNA is TGCGCCAGCAGCGTGTACAGGGATGGGAACACTGAAGCTTTCTTT. The encoded protein is CASSVYRDGNTEAFF.

The count of this clone is one. The chain has TRBV7-9 and TRBJ2-1; 7 bases fit TRBD1. Germline V gene data show CDR1 as SEHNR and CDR2 as FQNEAQ (reference sequence). CDR3 length equals 15 residues. V was clipped by 5 bases and J by 5 bases; unmatched bases: 9. The CDR3 sequence: CASSTDRARHNEQFF. For the CDR3, the DNA is TGTGCCAGCAGCACCGACAGGGCTCGCCACAATGAGCAGTTCTTC.

The chain joins TRBV27 to TRBJ2-7, with D unclear. Per the germline V gene, CDR1 is MNHEY and CDR2 is SMNVEV (reference sequence). V was clipped by 7 bases and J by 3 bases, with 4 bases between them. This CDR3 has 10 residues. The CDR3: CASILYEQYF. In nucleotides, the CDR3 is TGTGCCAGCATCCTCTACGAGCAGTACTTC.

The J gene is TRBJ2-1, the V gene TRBV7-8, with D possibly being TRBD1 or TRBD2 (5 bases each). This CDR3 is built from 16 residues. Trimming took 3 bases from V and 5 from J, leaving 17 bases between them. Germline V gene data show CDR1 as SGHVS and CDR2 as FQNEAQ. CDR3 amino acids: CASSFARAGMDNEQFF. The CDR3 nucleotides are TGTGCCAGCAGCTTTGCGCGGGCAGGGATGGACAATGAGCAGTTCTTC.

V and J are TRBV5-1 and TRBJ2-7; TRBD1 might be the D (6 bases). Germline CDR1 and CDR2: SGHRS and YFSETQ. Trimming removed 0 bases at V and 1 base at J, with 11 bases between. CDR3 length: 15 residues. The CDR3 loop is CASSLEPGVSYEQYF. The CDR3 nucleotides are TGCGCCAGCAGCTTGGAGCCAGGGGTTTCCTACGAGCAGTACTTC.

This chain joins TRBV27 and TRBJ1-5; D uncertain. V lost 1 base and J lost 2, with 21 bases in between. The germline V gene has CDR1 MNHEY and CDR2 SMNVEV (reference sequence). The CDR3 covers 19 residues. The CDR3 coding sequence is TGTGCCAGCAGTTTATTATCGGACTTGGGGATTACAGGCAATCAGCCCCAGCATTTT. It encodes CASSLLSDLGITGNQPQHF.

V and J are TRBV9 and TRBJ1-5; D possibly corresponds to TRBD1 (6 bases). The V gene lost 0 bases and the J gene lost 3 bases, with 7 bases spanning the gap. This CDR3 contains 14 residues. The germline V gene has CDR1 SGDLS and CDR2 YYNGEE. The CDR3 loop is CASSVAGANQPQHF. Here the CDR3 DNA reads TGTGCCAGCAGCGTAGCGGGGGCCAATCAGCCCCAGCATTTT.

The V call is TRBV10-3, the J call TRBJ1-1, with D perhaps TRBD1 (6 bases). This CDR3 is 16 amino acids long. The ends were cut back, 0 bases at V and 5 bases at J, with 16 bases in the middle. The germline V gene has CDR1 ENHRY and CDR2 SYGVKD. The CDR3 nucleotides are TGTGCCATCAGTGAGTCTCCAACAGGGAGGGGGACTGAAGCTTTCTTT. This codes for CAISESPTGRGTEAFF.

The sample holds one count of this clone. The chain is built from TRBV4-3 and TRBJ2-7, with TRBD1 as a possible D gene (5 bases). Germline CDR1 reads LGHNA; CDR2 reads YSLEER. The CDR3 has 15 amino acids. V dropped 4 bases and J dropped 0 bases, with 13 bases sitting between them. CDR3 nucleotide sequence: TGCGCCAGCAGCCGAACCCCTGGGGCCTCCTACGAGCAGTACTTC. Residues: CASSRTPGASYEQYF.

The rearrangement joins TRBV7-3 to TRBJ1-1; D might be TRBD1 (6 bases). V was shortened by 8 bases and J by 4 bases, with 14 bases between the two germline ends. The CDR3 extends over 13 amino acids. Germline CDR1 reads SGHTA; CDR2 reads FQGTGA. The chain's CDR3 is CASGARGATEAFF. The CDR3 region has the DNA TGTGCCAGCGGGGCCAGGGGAGCCACTGAAGCTTTCTTT.

This chain uses TRBV29-1 with TRBJ2-3, with unresolved D. V was pared by 8 bases and J by 2 bases, with 14 bases between. CDR3 size: 13 residues. Per germline, CDR1 SQVTM and CDR2 ANQGSEA. CDR3 in amino acids: CSPMVGSTDTQYF. The CDR3 bases are TGCAGCCCCATGGTGGGGTCCACAGATACGCAGTATTTT.

Comment on this clone: Other DNA sequences in this specimen translate into the identical CDR3. In DNA, the CDR3 is TGTGCCAGCAGCGTAGGCAGGACATCCTACGAGCAGTACTTC. Translated: CASSVGRTSYEQYF. This chain links TRBV9 with TRBJ2-7, with D maybe TRBD1 (5 bases). Trimming cost V 0 bases and J 1 base, with 8 bases left between them. The CDR3 has 14 residues. Germline V gene data show CDR1 as SGDLS and CDR2 as YYNGEE.

The V and J genes are TRBV27 and TRBJ2-1; 10 nucleotides align to TRBD2. Unmatched junction bases numbered 19, after V lost 5 bases and J lost 0 bases. Germline V CDR1 and CDR2: MNHEY, SMNVEV (reference sequence). The CDR3 runs 21 residues. As DNA, the CDR3 is TGTGCCAGCAGTAACCGGGGAATAGCGGGAGGCCCGATGAGCTCCTACAATGAGCAGTTCTTC. Translated, it gives CASSNRGIAGGPMSSYNEQFF.

This clone was found once. This chain connects TRBV7-9 to TRBJ1-5, with D unclear. The CDR3 spans 14 residues. Germline V gives CDR1 SEHNR, CDR2 FQNEAQ (reference sequence). V was cut by 2 bases and J by 4 bases, with 9 bases left in between. CDR3 coding DNA: TGTGCCAGCAGCTTAATTGACACTAATCAGCCCCAGCATTTT. It yields the protein CASSLIDTNQPQHF.

This clone came up once. CDR3 protein: CASSAHTRTGGDEQFF. The CDR3 DNA follows: TGTGCCAGCAGCGCCCATACTCGGACTGGCGGCGATGAGCAGTTCTTC. The J gene is TRBJ2-1, the V gene TRBV9; the D gene is possibly TRBD2 (5 bases). Deletions cut 3 bases from V and 8 bases from J, with 21 bases between. This CDR3 region has 16 residues. CDR1 and CDR2 from the germline V gene are SGDLS and YYNGEE.

The V gene is TRBV27, the J gene TRBJ2-3; TRBD2 aligns across 10 bases. Looked up from germline, CDR1 is MNHEY and CDR2 is SMNVEV (reference sequence). This CDR3 comprises 17 residues. The ends lost 4 bases at V and 2 bases at J; junction bases unmatched: 9. The DNA of the CDR3 is TGTGCCAGCAGTTCCCCACTAGCGGGGCCCTCCACAGATACGCAGTATTTT. It translates to CASSSPLAGPSTDTQYF.

Here the CDR3 DNA reads TGTGCCAGCAGCACGACAGTTACCTACGAGCAGTACTTC. Translating it yields CASSTTVTYEQYF. The chain joins TRBV7-2 to TRBJ2-7, with TRBD1 as a possible D gene (5 bases). V gave up 5 bases and J gave up 2 bases, with 10 bases separating them. Germline CDR1 reads SGHTA; CDR2 reads FQGNSA. This CDR3 has 13 amino acids.

The V and J genes are TRBV11-2 and TRBJ2-7, with 9 positions matching TRBD1. The ends lost 4 bases at V and 0 bases at J; junction bases unmatched: 4. In germline, CDR1 is SGHAT, CDR2 FQNNGV. The CDR3 is 15 residues long. CDR3 protein: CASSSGTGPSYEQYF. CDR3 nucleotides: TGTGCCAGCAGCTCCGGGACAGGGCCCTCCTACGAGCAGTACTTC.

This chain connects TRBV11-1 to TRBJ2-1, with TRBD2 matching 8 bases. With 5 bases clipped from V and 4 bases from J, the junction kept 7 bases outside the gene matches. CDR3 length equals 15 residues. The germline V gene has CDR1 SGHAT and CDR2 FQDESV (reference sequence). For the CDR3, the DNA is TGTGCCAGCAGCCTTCTTAGCGGGACTTACAATGAGCAGTTCTTC. Translation gives CASSLLSGTYNEQFF.

The V call is TRBV15, the J call TRBJ1-4, with TRBD1 as a possible D gene (6 bases). The V end was cut by 0 bases, the J end by 8 bases, with 16 bases between. The CDR3 has 16 amino acids. Germline V gene lookup returns CDR1 LNHNV and CDR2 YYDKDF (reference sequence). CDR3 in amino acids: CATSREGRQEYEKLFF. The CDR3 bases are TGTGCCACCAGCAGAGAGGGGCGACAGGAATACGAAAAACTGTTTTTT.

The chain carries TRBV5-8 and TRBJ1-5; 8 bases line up with TRBD1. CDR1 SGHTS and CDR2 YDEGEE come from the germline V gene. Trimming at V came to 2 bases and at J to 4 bases, leaving 5 bases not matched to a gene. The CDR3 sequence is 15 residues long. The CDR3: CASSFRTGWNQPQHF. Here the CDR3 DNA reads TGTGCCAGCAGCTTCCGGACAGGGTGGAATCAGCCCCAGCATTTT.

This clone was counted once. The chain has TRBV27 and TRBJ2-5; D is uncertain. Between the trimmed V and J ends, which lost 2 bases and 5 bases, there was a span of 9 bases. Germline V lookup: CDR1 MNHEY, CDR2 SMNVEV (reference sequence). The CDR3 extends over 13 amino acids. Here the CDR3 reads CASSLGPRETQYF. The CDR3 DNA sequence: TGTGCCAGCAGTTTAGGTCCCCGGGAGACCCAGTACTTC.

The chain uses TRBV7-6 and TRBJ2-7; 9 bases align to TRBD2. J gave up 1 base and V 4 bases, and 5 bases lay outside the gene matches. The CDR3 runs 15 residues. Looked up from germline, CDR1 is SGHVS and CDR2 is FNYEAQ. The CDR3 coding sequence is TGTGCCAGCAGCTCCCGACTAGCGGATTCCTACGAGCAGTACTTC. As protein: CASSSRLADSYEQYF.

The rearrangement links TRBV9 to TRBJ1-3; D is perhaps TRBD1 (5 bases). There are 17 residues in the CDR3. V was pared by 1 base and J by 8 bases, with 22 bases between. Looked up from germline, CDR1 is SGDLS and CDR2 is YYNGEE. Here the CDR3 DNA reads TGTGCCAGCAGCGTACCCCGGCGGGCAGGGAGCGTTTACACCATATATTTT. This sequence encodes CASSVPRRAGSVYTIYF.

The J gene is TRBJ1-2, the V gene TRBV27; D perhaps matches TRBD1 (6 bases). This CDR3 is 15 amino acids long. V shed 3 bases and J shed 8 bases, with 19 bases lying between them. The germline V gene has CDR1 MNHEY and CDR2 SMNVEV (reference sequence). For the CDR3, the DNA is TGTGCCAGCAGTTTGCGCCAACAGGGCTTCTTGGGCTACACCTTC. Protein sequence: CASSLRQQGFLGYTF.

This clone was found a few times. The chain is built from TRBV9 and TRBJ1-2; 9 positions match TRBD1. Germline CDR1 is SGDLS and CDR2 is YYNGEE. The V segment lost 0 bases and the J segment 0 bases; nucleotides outside the gene matches: 3. The CDR3 covers 16 residues. CDR3 bases: TGTGCCAGCAGCGTAGCTGGACAGGGGACTAACTATGGCTACACCTTC. Its protein is CASSVAGQGTNYGYTF.